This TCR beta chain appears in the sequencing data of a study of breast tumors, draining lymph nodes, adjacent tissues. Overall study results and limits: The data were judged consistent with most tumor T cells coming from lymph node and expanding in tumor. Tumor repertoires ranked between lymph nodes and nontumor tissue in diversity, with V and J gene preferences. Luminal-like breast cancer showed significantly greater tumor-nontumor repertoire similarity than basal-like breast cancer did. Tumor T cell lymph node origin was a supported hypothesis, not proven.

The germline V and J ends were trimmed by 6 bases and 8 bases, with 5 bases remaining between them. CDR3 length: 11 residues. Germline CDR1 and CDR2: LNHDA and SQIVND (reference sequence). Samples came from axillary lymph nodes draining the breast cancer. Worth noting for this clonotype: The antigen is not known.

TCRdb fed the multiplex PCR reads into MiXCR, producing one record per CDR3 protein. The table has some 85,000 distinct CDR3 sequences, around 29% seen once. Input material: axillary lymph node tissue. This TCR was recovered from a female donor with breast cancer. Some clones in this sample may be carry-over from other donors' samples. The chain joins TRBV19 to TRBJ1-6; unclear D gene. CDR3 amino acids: CASRPDSPLHF. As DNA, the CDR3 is TGTGCCAGTAGGCCGGATTCACCCCTCCACTTT.